This is a list of T cell receptor beta chains from one sample in a study of T cell responses to AZD1222 COVID-19 vaccine. Only in-frame clones appear in the TCRdb table, and some are missing; sequencing was by immunoSEQ multiplex PCR. The sample includes 95,000 to 150,000 clones, about 90% seen only once; the top ten take around 1.8%. The sample in question was peripheral blood, obtained on day 0 of AZD1222 vaccination. The receptors originated from an adult in good health. CDR3s include the opening cysteine and the closing phenylalanine or tryptophan. The D gene is left open where the match is weak. The size field is filled for only some rows; it gives once, few, many or a size class.

clone size: once; V gene: TRBV7-9; D gene: TRBD1; J gene: TRBJ1-1; CDR3 DNA: TGTGCCAGCAGCGATGACAGGGGGTCTCACACTGAAGCTTTCTTT; CDR3 protein: CASSDDRGSHTEAFF
clone size: -; V gene: TRBV7-3; D gene: TRBD1; J gene: TRBJ1-2; CDR3 DNA: TGTGCCAGCAGTCCGGACAGGGTTTCTGGCTACACCTTC; CDR3 protein: CASSPDRVSGYTF
clone size: -; V gene: TRBV5-5; D gene: -; J gene: TRBJ1-1; CDR3 DNA: TGTGCCAGCACCTACATGGAGTCCCCGAACACTGAAGCTTTCTTT; CDR3 protein: CASTYMESPNTEAFF
clone size: -; V gene: TRBV5-4; D gene: -; J gene: TRBJ1-2; CDR3 DNA: TGTGCCAGCAGCTCCCCGGAGGGTAACTATGGCTACACCTTC; CDR3 protein: CASSSPEGNYGYTF
clone size: -; V gene: TRBV7-3; D gene: -; J gene: TRBJ2-1; CDR3 DNA: TGTGCCAGCAGTCTGGACCCAAGTTACTCCTACAATGAGCAGTTCTTC; CDR3 protein: CASSLDPSYSYNEQFF
clone size: -; V gene: TRBV30; D gene: -; J gene: TRBJ2-1; CDR3 DNA: TGTGCCTGGAGTGACCCTCGCCTCTCCTACAATGAGCAGTTCTTC; CDR3 protein: CAWSDPRLSYNEQFF
clone size: -; V gene: TRBV4-1; D gene: TRBD1; J gene: TRBJ1-1; CDR3 DNA: TGCGCCAGCAGTTGGGACAGTAACACTGAAGCTTTCTTT; CDR3 protein: CASSWDSNTEAFF
clone size: once; V gene: TRBV19; D gene: -; J gene: TRBJ1-6; CDR3 DNA: TGTGCCAGTAGTACGCGGGATTCACCCCTCCACTTT; CDR3 protein: CASSTRDSPLHF
clone size: -; V gene: TRBV3-1/TRBV3-2; D gene: TRBD1; J gene: TRBJ2-3; CDR3 DNA: TGTGCCAGCAGCCGAAGTTTTGTCCTGGACAGGGAGTTAGATACGCAGTATTTT; CDR3 protein: CASSRSFVLDRELDTQYF
clone size: -; V gene: TRBV30; D gene: -; J gene: TRBJ2-7; CDR3 DNA: TGTGCCTGGAGTGGGTTCTACGAGCAGTACTTC; CDR3 protein: CAWSGFYEQYF
clone size: once; V gene: TRBV5-1; D gene: -; J gene: TRBJ1-6; CDR3 DNA: TGCGCCAGCAGCCCCAATTGGGGACGGATGGGAAGCTCCTATAATTCACCCCTCCACTTT; CDR3 protein: CASSPNWGRMGSSYNSPLHF
clone size: -; V gene: TRBV19; D gene: -; J gene: TRBJ1-5; CDR3 DNA: TGTGCCAGTAGTATTGTCGGGGATGGTATCAATCAGCCCCAGCATTTT; CDR3 protein: CASSIVGDGINQPQHF
clone size: -; V gene: TRBV28; D gene: TRBD2; J gene: TRBJ2-4; CDR3 DNA: TGTGCCAGCAGTTTATTTGCTAGCGGGAGCCAGTACTTC; CDR3 protein: CASSLFASGSQYF
clone size: -; V gene: TRBV7-6; D gene: -; J gene: TRBJ1-4; CDR3 DNA: TGTGCCAGCAGCCCCGGGAGCTTTAATGAAAAACTGTTTTTT; CDR3 protein: CASSPGSFNEKLFF